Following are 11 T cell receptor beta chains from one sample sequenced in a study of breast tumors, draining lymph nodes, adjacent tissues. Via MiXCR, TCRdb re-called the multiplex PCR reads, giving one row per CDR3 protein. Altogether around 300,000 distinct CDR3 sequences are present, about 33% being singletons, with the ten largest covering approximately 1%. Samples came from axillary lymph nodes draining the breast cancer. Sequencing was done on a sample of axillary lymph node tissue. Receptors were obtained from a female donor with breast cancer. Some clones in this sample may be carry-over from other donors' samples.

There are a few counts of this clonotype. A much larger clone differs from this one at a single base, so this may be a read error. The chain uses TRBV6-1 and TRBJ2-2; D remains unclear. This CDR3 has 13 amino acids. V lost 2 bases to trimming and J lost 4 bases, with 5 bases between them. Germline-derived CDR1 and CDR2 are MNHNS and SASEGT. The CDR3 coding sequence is TGTGCCAGCAGTGAACACAGCACCGGGGAGCTGTTTTTT. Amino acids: CASSEHSTGELFF.

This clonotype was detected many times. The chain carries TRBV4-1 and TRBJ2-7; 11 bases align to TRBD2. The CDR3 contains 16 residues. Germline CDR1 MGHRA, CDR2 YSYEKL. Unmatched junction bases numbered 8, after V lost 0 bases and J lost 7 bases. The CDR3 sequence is CASSQDRNSGRVEQYF. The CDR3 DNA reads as TGCGCCAGCAGCCAAGATCGCAATAGCGGGAGGGTTGAGCAGTACTTC.

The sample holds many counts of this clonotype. The chain's CDR3 is CASSQIQETQYF. Here the CDR3 DNA reads TGTGCCAGCAGTCAGATCCAAGAGACCCAGTACTTC. The rearrangement uses TRBV12-3 or TRBV12-4 and TRBJ2-5, with D hard to call. V shed 5 bases and J shed 1 base, with 5 bases lying between them. The CDR3 consists of 12 residues.

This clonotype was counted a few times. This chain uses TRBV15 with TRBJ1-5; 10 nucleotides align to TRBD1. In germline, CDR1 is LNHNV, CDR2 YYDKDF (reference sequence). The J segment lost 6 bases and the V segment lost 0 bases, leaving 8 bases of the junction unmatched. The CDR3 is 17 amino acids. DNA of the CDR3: TGTGCCACCAGCAGAGATGAGCGGACAGGGGGTTTTCAGCCCCAGCATTTT. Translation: CATSRDERTGGFQPQHF.

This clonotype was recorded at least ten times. CDR3 in amino acids: CASGLAGDRGSYEQYF. Here the CDR3 DNA reads TGTGCTAGTGGTTTGGCCGGGGACAGGGGTTCCTACGAGCAGTACTTC. This chain links TRBV12-5 with TRBJ2-7; 10 bases match TRBD1. This CDR3 is built from 16 residues. Germline CDR1 reads LGHNT; CDR2 reads FRNRAP. The V segment lost 1 base and the J segment 1 base; nucleotides outside the gene matches: 4.

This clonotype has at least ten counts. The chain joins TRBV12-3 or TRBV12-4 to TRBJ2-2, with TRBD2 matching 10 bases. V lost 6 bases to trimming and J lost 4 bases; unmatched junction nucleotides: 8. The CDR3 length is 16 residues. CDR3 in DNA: TGTGCCAGCAGCGACCGAGCGGGAGGGGCCACCGGGGAGCTGTTTTTT. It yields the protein CASSDRAGGATGELFF.

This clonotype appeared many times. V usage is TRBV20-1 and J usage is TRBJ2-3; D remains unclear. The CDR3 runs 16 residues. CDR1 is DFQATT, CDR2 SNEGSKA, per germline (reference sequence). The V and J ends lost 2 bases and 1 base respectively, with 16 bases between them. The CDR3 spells CSARPPSGPGTDTQYF. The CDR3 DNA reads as TGCAGTGCTAGACCCCCTAGTGGGCCTGGCACAGATACGCAGTATTTT.

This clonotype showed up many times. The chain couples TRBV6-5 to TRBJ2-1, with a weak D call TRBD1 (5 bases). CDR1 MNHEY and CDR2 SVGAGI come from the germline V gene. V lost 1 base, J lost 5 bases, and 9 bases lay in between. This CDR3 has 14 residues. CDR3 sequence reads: CASSYLDRNNEQFF. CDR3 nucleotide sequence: TGTGCCAGCAGTTACTTAGACAGAAACAATGAGCAGTTCTTC.

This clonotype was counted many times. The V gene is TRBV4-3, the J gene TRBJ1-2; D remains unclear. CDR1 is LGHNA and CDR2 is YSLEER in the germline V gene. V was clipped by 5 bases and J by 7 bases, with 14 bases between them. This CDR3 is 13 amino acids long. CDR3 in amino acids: CASSFTRESGYTF. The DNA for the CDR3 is TGCGCCAGCAGCTTCACAAGGGAAAGTGGCTACACCTTC.

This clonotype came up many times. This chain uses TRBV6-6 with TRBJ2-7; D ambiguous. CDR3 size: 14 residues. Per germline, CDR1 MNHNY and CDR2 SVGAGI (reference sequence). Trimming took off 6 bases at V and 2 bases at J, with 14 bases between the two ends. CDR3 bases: TGTGCCAGCAGGAAAACCTGGCCCACCTACGAGCAGTACTTC. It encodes CASRKTWPTYEQYF.

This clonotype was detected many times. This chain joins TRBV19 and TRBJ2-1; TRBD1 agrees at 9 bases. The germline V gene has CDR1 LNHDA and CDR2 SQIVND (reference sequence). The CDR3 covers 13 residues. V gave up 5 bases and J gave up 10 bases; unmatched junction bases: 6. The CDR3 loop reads CASSVQTGGEQFF. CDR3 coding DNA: TGTGCCAGTAGTGTCCAAACAGGGGGCGAGCAGTTCTTC.